The 20 T cell receptor beta chains in this list originate from one sample, sequenced in a study of molecular identifiers for immune sequencing clone quantification. One entry per CDR3 protein results from TCRdb running MiXCR on the PCR reads. The sample carries approximately 550,000 distinct CDR3 sequences, roughly 25% recorded once. Input material: naive CD8+ T cells from blood, with Jurkat cell RNA spiked in. Subset reported: FACS-sorted CD8+CD4-CCR7+CD45RA+ naive T cells. The receptors stem from a human donor in good health. Some libraries in this study had Jurkat cell RNA spiked in.

This clonotype was seen only a few times. Here the CDR3 DNA reads TGTGCCAGCAGTTTGTCACACCCTAACTATGGCTACACCTTC. The encoded protein is CASSLSHPNYGYTF. The chain carries TRBV27 and TRBJ1-2; D unresolved. V was pared by 3 bases and J by 0 bases, with 8 bases between. Germline CDR1 and CDR2: MNHEY and SMNVEV (reference sequence). CDR3 length equals 14 residues.

In this sample, this clonotype turned up a few times. V gene TRBV20-1 combines with J gene TRBJ2-3; TRBD2 agrees at 11 bases. CDR1 is DFQATT, CDR2 SNEGSKA, per germline (reference sequence). V was pared by 5 bases and J by 6 bases, with 7 bases of the junction left unmatched. The CDR3 loop spans 14 amino acids. CDR3 sequence (DNA): TGCAGTGCTTATCCGGGACTAGCGGAGGATACGCAGTATTTT. Translated: CSAYPGLAEDTQYF.

This clonotype was observed at least ten times. The chain has TRBV4-1 and TRBJ2-3, with D perhaps TRBD1 or TRBD2 (6 bases each). V lost 5 bases to trimming and J lost 4 bases, with 16 bases between them. The V gene's germline CDR1 is MGHRA and CDR2 YSYEKL. CDR3 length: 15 residues. The CDR3 DNA is TGCGCCAGCAGCAACGAGGGGGGAGTCTCAGATACGCAGTATTTT. Translating gives CASSNEGGVSDTQYF.

This clonotype has ten or more counts. The chain uses TRBV28 and TRBJ2-7; 10 bases map to TRBD2. V shed 4 bases, J shed 3 bases, and the junction held 0 bases outside the gene matches. Germline V gene sequence: CDR1 MDHEN, CDR2 SYDVKM. There are 13 residues in the CDR3. The CDR3 region is CASSSSGSYEQYF. CDR3 DNA: TGTGCCAGCAGTTCTAGCGGGAGCTACGAGCAGTACTTC.

As regards this clonotype: A much more abundant neighbour one base away suggests this may be a read error. The CDR3 protein is CASSPLQGASHTEAFF. The CDR3 DNA follows: TGTGCCAGCAGCCCGTTACAGGGGGCATCGCACACTGAAGCTTTCTTT. The gene calls are TRBV4-2 and TRBJ1-1; 9 bases match TRBD1. Trimming took 4 bases from V and 3 from J; bases not matched to a gene: 9. The CDR3 extends over 16 amino acids. Germline V gene data show CDR1 as LGHNA and CDR2 as YNFKEQ.

V usage is TRBV11-2 and J usage is TRBJ2-7; no clear D gene. The V end lost 4 bases, the J end lost 3 bases, and 16 bases lay between the germline ends. The CDR3 length is 15 residues. Germline V lookup: CDR1 SGHAT, CDR2 FQNNGV. The CDR3 reads CASSSVTAWIYEQYF. The CDR3 DNA is TGTGCCAGCAGCTCAGTAACAGCTTGGATCTACGAGCAGTACTTC.

This clonotype occurred many times. The V call is TRBV4-1, the J call TRBJ2-7, with D unclear. The CDR3 is 14 residues long. The germline V gene has CDR1 MGHRA and CDR2 YSYEKL. Trimming removed 4 bases from V and 1 base from J, with 11 bases in between. As DNA, the CDR3 is TGCGCCAGCAGCCTGGAGATCGGGTCCTACGAGCAGTACTTC. Protein sequence: CASSLEIGSYEQYF.

The chain employs TRBV20-1 and TRBJ2-7; D is possibly TRBD1 (5 bases). The J call is in doubt because the DNA end fits TRBJ2-1 better. Germline V gene sequence: CDR1 DFQATT, CDR2 SNEGSKA (reference sequence). The CDR3 contains 14 residues. CDR3 nucleotide sequence: TGCAGTGCGAACCAGGGAAGGTTCAACTACGAGCAGTTCTTC. Amino acids: CSANQGRFNYEQFF.

At least ten counts were recorded for this clonotype. V gene TRBV14 combines with J gene TRBJ2-4, with a possible D match to TRBD2 (6 bases). Germline V gene data show CDR1 as SGHDN and CDR2 as FVKESK. With 1 base removed from V and 12 bases from J, the gap between germline ends came to 16 bases. The CDR3 length is 14 residues. The CDR3 is CASSQGPGRTTQYF. The CDR3 bases are TGTGCCAGCAGCCAAGGCCCCGGGCGGACTACTCAGTACTTC.

The chain couples TRBV20-1 to TRBJ2-3; 13 positions agree with TRBD2. J lost 3 bases, V lost 2 bases, and 17 bases had no gene match. The CDR3 spans 20 residues. The V gene's germline CDR1 is DFQATT and CDR2 SNEGSKA (reference sequence). As DNA, the CDR3 is TGCAGTGCTAGACCACTACCGGAACTAGCGGGAGGGGTGTTTACAGATACGCAGTATTTT. Protein sequence: CSARPLPELAGGVFTDTQYF.

V gene TRBV28 combines with J gene TRBJ1-1; TRBD1 is a possible D gene (5 bases). Germline CDR1 and CDR2: MDHEN and SYDVKM. The CDR3 is made up of 14 amino acids. Trimming shortened V by 10 bases and J by 0 bases, and 15 bases separated the two germline ends. This CDR3 reads CATLAGTLNTEAFF. As DNA, the CDR3 is TGTGCCACTCTAGCCGGGACTTTGAACACTGAAGCTTTCTTT. The full variable domain, in which reference TRBV28 and TRBJ1-1 provide the parts outside the CDR3, is DVKVTQSSRYLVKRTGEKVFLECVQDMDHENMFWYRQDPGLGLRLIYFSYDVKMKEKGDIPEGYSVSREKKERFSLILESASTNQTSMYLCATLAGTLNTEAFFGQGTRLTVV.

Only a few counts were recorded for this clonotype. The V gene is TRBV29-1, the J gene TRBJ2-1; D unresolved. Deletions cut 4 bases from V and 0 bases from J, with 13 bases between. Germline lookup yields CDR1 SQVTM and CDR2 ANQGSEA. CDR3 length: 15 residues. The CDR3 DNA follows: TGCAGCGTTGTAGGTCGTTTTGGCTCCTACAATGAGCAGTTCTTC. Its translation: CSVVGRFGSYNEQFF.

There are many counts of this clonotype. V gene TRBV29-1 combines with J gene TRBJ1-1, with a possible D match to TRBD1 (6 bases). This CDR3 has 15 residues. The germline V gene has CDR1 SQVTM and CDR2 ANQGSEA. V lost 4 bases and J lost 3, with 18 bases in between. The CDR3 DNA reads TGCAGCGTTGTTGGGGGGGCCCCGATAGACACTGAAGCTTTCTTT. It yields the protein CSVVGGAPIDTEAFF.

J is TRBJ2-7 and V is TRBV4-3, with D perhaps matching TRBD2 (6 bases). CDR1 and CDR2 (germline): LGHNA, YSLEER. This CDR3 contains 15 residues. The V end lost 0 bases, the J end lost 6 bases, and 15 bases lay between the germline ends. CDR3 loop: CASSQDATSFPEQYF. The CDR3 DNA reads as TGCGCCAGCAGCCAAGACGCGACTAGTTTCCCCGAGCAGTACTTC.

In this sample, this clonotype turned up many times. This chain links TRBV20-1 with TRBJ2-1; 8 bases line up with TRBD1. Per the germline V gene, CDR1 is DFQATT and CDR2 is SNEGSKA (reference sequence). This CDR3 region has 13 residues. J was trimmed by 9 bases and V by 6 bases; bases with no gene match: 10. CDR3 residues: CSARTSTGGEQFF. The DNA for the CDR3 is TGCAGTGCACGAACCTCTACAGGGGGTGAGCAGTTCTTC.

A remark on this clonotype: Relative to the germline gene, one junction end is altered; a read error may explain this. The genes are TRBV12-3 or TRBV12-4 and TRBJ2-1; no reliable D call. There are 14 residues in the CDR3. The CDR3: CASTPDGPYNGQFF. In nucleotides, the CDR3 is TGTGCCAGCACTCCGGATGGCCCCTACAATGGGCAGTTCTTC.

With regard to this clonotype: At one boundary the junction diverges from the germline segment, which might be a read error. This chain uses TRBV7-9 with TRBJ1-5; no clear D. This CDR3 is built from 14 residues. In germline, CDR1 is SEHNR, CDR2 FQNEAQ (reference sequence). The CDR3 reads CAGSKHGNNQPQHF. For the CDR3, the DNA is TGTGCCGGCAGCAAACACGGGAACAATCAGCCCCAGCATTTT.

This clonotype occurred a few times. The chain carries TRBV23-1 and TRBJ2-7; D is unclear. TRBV23-1 belongs to the ORF category, with a function that is uncertain. Trimming removed 3 bases at V and 2 bases at J, with 17 bases between. CDR3 length: 16 residues. For the CDR3, the DNA is TGCGCCAGCAGTCACCGCCAAGGGCGGCAAGCCTACGAGCAGTACTTC. It yields the protein CASSHRQGRQAYEQYF.

This clonotype was observed many times. The chain is built from TRBV29-1 and TRBJ2-3, with D hard to call. CDR1 is SQVTM and CDR2 is ANQGSEA in the germline V gene. The ends were cut back, 5 bases at V and 0 bases at J, with 9 bases in the middle. This CDR3 region has 13 residues. As DNA, the CDR3 is TGCAGCGTTAGAGGCAGTAGCACAGATACGCAGTATTTT. Its protein product is CSVRGSSTDTQYF.

V gene TRBV7-9 combines with J gene TRBJ2-2; the D is unclear. V lost 3 bases and J lost 9, with 11 bases in between. Germline assignment: CDR1 SEHNR and CDR2 FQNEAQ (reference sequence). CDR3 size: 13 residues. CDR3 loop: CASSFIESRELFF. In nucleotides, the CDR3 is TGTGCCAGCAGCTTTATCGAGTCGCGGGAGCTGTTTTTT.